One sample yielded the 3 T cell receptor beta chains listed below, sequenced in a study of patients and donors after allogeneic stem cell transplantation. TCRdb passed the RT-PCR reads through MiXCR, listing each CDR3 protein once. The sample has around 150,000 distinct CDR3 sequences; about a third are singletons. Material for sequencing was blood, either unsorted or a sorted T cell fraction (not recorded which). The receptors originated from a human donor who was either an allogeneic HSCT recipient or a stem cell or donor lymphocyte infusion donor (not recorded which). It is not recorded whose cells these are; they may come from a transplant donor.

This clonotype has only a few counts. The J gene is TRBJ1-2, the V gene TRBV20-1, with D unresolved. V lost 4 bases to trimming and J lost 13 bases, with 16 bases between them. The CDR3 runs 11 residues. Germline values: CDR1 DFQATT, CDR2 SNEGSKA (reference sequence). The CDR3 spells CSATYQSIFTF. The CDR3 nucleotides are TGCAGTGCTACCTACCAGTCTATTTTCACCTTC.

This clonotype was seen a few times. This chain links TRBV20-1 with TRBJ1-5, with 7 positions matching TRBD1. Germline CDR1 reads DFQATT; CDR2 reads SNEGSKA (reference sequence). The J segment lost 2 bases and the V segment lost 5 bases, leaving 6 bases of the junction unmatched. The CDR3 runs 14 residues. CDR3 sequence: CSAAGQSGNQPQHF. For the CDR3, the DNA is TGCAGTGCTGCGGGACAGAGCGGCAATCAGCCCCAGCATTTT.

The chain couples TRBV6-5 to TRBJ1-4; the D gene is possibly TRBD1 (6 bases). CDR3 size: 16 residues. Germline V CDR1 and CDR2: MNHEY, SVGAGI. V was shortened by 3 bases and J by 8 bases, with 19 bases between the two germline ends. The CDR3 DNA sequence: TGTGCCAGCAGTTATGAGAAGACAGGCTTTTCAGAAAAACTGTTTTTT. This gives the protein CASSYEKTGFSEKLFF.